The 24 T cell receptor beta chains below come from one sample, sequenced in a study of control samples from healthy donors and cancer patients. TCRdb's copy holds only in-frame clones and misses some; the assay was immunoSEQ multiplex PCR. The sample has approximately 120,000 clones; approximately 90% are singletons. Material: blood. Receptors originate from a woman in her fifties or sixties in good health.

The gene calls are TRBV7-2 and TRBJ1-2; TRBD1 matches at 7 bases. The CDR3 has 15 residues. Trimming removed 1 base from V and 5 bases from J; junction bases left unmatched: 7. The V gene's germline CDR1 is SGHTA and CDR2 FQGNSA. The CDR3 sequence is CASSLEDRFTYGYTF. Here the CDR3 DNA reads TGTGCCAGCAGCTTAGAGGACAGGTTCACATATGGCTACACCTTC.

The chain links TRBV2 to TRBJ2-3; no clear D gene. The CDR3 totals 14 residues. The ends were cut back, 8 bases at V and 10 bases at J, with 22 bases in the middle. Germline values: CDR1 SNHLY, CDR2 FYNNEI. The CDR3 sequence is CASDDRLTIEAQYF. The CDR3 DNA reads as TGTGCCAGCGACGATCGTTTGACAATCGAAGCGCAGTATTTT.

V and J are TRBV6-2 or TRBV6-3 and TRBJ2-2, with 10 bases matching TRBD1. The CDR3 has 18 amino acids. CDR1 MNHEY and CDR2 SVGEGT come from the germline V gene. V shed 1 base and J 3 bases; nucleotides not matched to a gene: 8. Written as DNA, the CDR3 is TGTGCCAGCAGTTACTTTCCAATCGGGACAGGGGACACCGGGGAGCTGTTTTTT. This encodes CASSYFPIGTGDTGELFF.

The chain is built from TRBV3-1 (or the pseudogene TRBV3-2) and TRBJ1-6; D call uncertain. Germline assignment: CDR1 LGHDT and CDR2 YNNKEL (reference sequence). V lost 0 bases, J lost 9 bases, and 6 bases lay in between. The CDR3 length is 13 residues. The CDR3 protein is CASSQDTPSPLHF. DNA for the CDR3: TGTGCCAGCAGCCAAGATACGCCTTCACCCCTCCACTTT.

The J gene is TRBJ1-1, the V gene TRBV12-3 or TRBV12-4; D uncertain. The CDR3 extends over 13 amino acids. The V end lost 6 bases, the J end lost 1 base, and 9 bases lay between the germline ends. This CDR3 reads CASSNGRNTEAFF. In nucleotides, the CDR3 is TGTGCCAGCAGCAATGGACGGAACACTGAAGCTTTCTTT.

V and J are TRBV19 and TRBJ1-2; D gene unclear. Germline-derived CDR1 and CDR2 are LNHDA and SQIVND (reference sequence). V was clipped by 9 bases and J by 1 base, with 15 bases between them. The CDR3 contains 14 residues. The CDR3 DNA is TGTGCCAGCCAGCTTCTCGGCGGTAACTATGGCTACACCTTC. It yields the protein CASQLLGGNYGYTF.

The chain carries TRBV5-4 and TRBJ2-2; weak D call: TRBD2 (5 bases). The CDR3 consists of 15 residues. In germline, CDR1 is SGHNT, CDR2 YYREEE (reference sequence). V was clipped by 1 base and J by 0 bases, with 7 bases between them. The CDR3 region has the DNA TGTGCCAGCAGCTTGTCGGGGTCGAACACCGGGGAGCTGTTTTTT. This codes for CASSLSGSNTGELFF.

The gene calls are TRBV9 and TRBJ1-6; possible D gene TRBD1, 5 bases. Trimming cost V 3 bases and J 14 bases, with 21 bases left between them. Germline CDR1 SGDLS, CDR2 YYNGEE. CDR3 length equals 15 residues. The CDR3 region has the DNA TGTGCCAGCAGCGATGGTGGGACCAGGGCTGGGTCCCTCCACTTT. Translated, it gives CASSDGGTRAGSLHF.

The chain links TRBV25-1 to TRBJ2-1, with 12 positions matching TRBD2. This CDR3 is built from 15 residues. Germline CDR1 MGHDK, CDR2 SYGVNS. The V and J ends lost 8 bases and 2 bases, in that order; junction bases with no gene match: 4. CDR3 loop: CASGLAGGAYNEQFF. The CDR3 coding sequence is TGTGCCAGCGGCCTAGCGGGGGGGGCCTACAATGAGCAGTTCTTC.

The chain links TRBV20-1 to TRBJ2-4, with D perhaps being TRBD1 or TRBD2 (7 bases each). Deletions cut 6 bases from V and 3 bases from J, with 30 bases between. The CDR3 is 19 amino acids. The germline V gene encodes CDR1 DFQATT and CDR2 SNEGSKA (reference sequence). CDR3 DNA sequence: TGCAGTGCGAGTCCCGCAGGGGGAGGGCCCCTGTGGGGCAAAAACATTCAGTACTTC. The encoded protein is CSASPAGGGPLWGKNIQYF.

CDR3 region: CASSPFRGPYEQYF. The CDR3 DNA sequence: TGCGCCAGCAGCCCGTTCCGCGGACCCTACGAGCAGTACTTC. The V gene is TRBV4-1, the J gene TRBJ2-7; D not resolved. Germline V CDR1 and CDR2: MGHRA, YSYEKL. Deletions cut 4 bases from V and 2 bases from J, with 12 bases between. This CDR3 is 14 amino acids long.

This chain links TRBV18 with TRBJ1-1, with D tentatively TRBD1 (6 bases). CDR3 length: 13 amino acids. Trimming removed 6 bases from V and 1 base from J, with 9 bases in between. The germline V gene encodes CDR1 KGHSH and CDR2 LQKENI. The chain's CDR3 is CASSQGQNTEAFF. The CDR3, as DNA: TGTGCCAGCTCGCAGGGGCAGAACACTGAAGCTTTCTTT.

The genes are TRBV11-2 and TRBJ2-3; TRBD1 agrees at 7 bases. Germline V gives CDR1 SGHAT, CDR2 FQNNGV. Trimming cost V 4 bases and J 0 bases; bases outside gene matches: 13. This CDR3 is built from 18 residues. The CDR3 region is CASSSTPTPGQSTDTQYF. The CDR3 DNA reads TGTGCCAGCAGCTCAACCCCAACCCCGGGACAGAGCACAGATACGCAGTATTTT.

This clone has only one observation. This chain connects TRBV19 to TRBJ1-1, with D uncertain. The CDR3 is 14 amino acids. Germline lookup yields CDR1 LNHDA and CDR2 SQIVND (reference sequence). With 5 bases removed from V and 6 bases from J, the gap between germline ends came to 16 bases. The CDR3 coding sequence is TGTGCCAGTAGTGAATGGGAGATGTACGCTGAAGCTTTCTTT. It is translated as CASSEWEMYAEAFF.

The chain combines TRBV19 with TRBJ2-2, with a weak D call TRBD2 (5 bases). The CDR3 covers 13 residues. In germline, CDR1 is LNHDA, CDR2 SQIVND (reference sequence). V lost 8 bases and J lost 1, with 8 bases in between. The CDR3 loop reads CASFRGNTGELFF. The CDR3 nucleotides are TGTGCCAGTTTCCGGGGGAACACCGGGGAGCTGTTTTTT.

This chain connects TRBV6-4 to TRBJ2-7; no reliable D call. The CDR3 is made up of 20 amino acids. V shed 0 bases and J shed 0 bases, with 24 bases lying between them. Germline V gene lookup returns CDR1 MRHNA and CDR2 SNTAGT. The CDR3 loop is CASSDSSRSAPSHYSYEQYV. The CDR3 DNA is TGTGCCAGCAGTGACTCGAGTAGATCCGCCCCCAGCCACTACTCCTACGAGCAGTACGTC.

J is TRBJ2-2 and V is TRBV24-1; D remains unclear. The CDR3 covers 16 residues. Germline V gene sequence: CDR1 KGHDR, CDR2 SFDVKD. V gave up 1 base and J gave up 0 bases, with 8 bases separating them. DNA for the CDR3: TGTGCCACCAGTGATTTCCAGTTTTCGAACACCGGGGAGCTGTTTTTT. Translation: CATSDFQFSNTGELFF.

The gene calls are TRBV5-1 and TRBJ1-2; 10 bases match TRBD1. Germline CDR1 is SGHRS and CDR2 is YFSETQ. V lost 0 bases and J lost 8; bases outside the gene matches: 4. The CDR3 is 14 residues long. The CDR3 reads CASSLEGQGTGYTF. The CDR3 DNA follows: TGCGCCAGCAGCTTGGAGGGACAGGGGACGGGCTACACCTTC.

J is TRBJ2-3 and V is TRBV27; tentative D call: TRBD2 (6 bases). The germline gives CDR1 MNHEY, CDR2 SMNVEV (reference sequence). Trimming left V 7 bases short and J 7 bases short, with 18 bases between. CDR3 length: 14 residues. CDR3 sequence reads: CASMRRAEGNTQYF. For the CDR3, the DNA is TGTGCCAGCATGCGGAGGGCCGAGGGAAATACGCAGTATTTT.

V and J are TRBV29-1 and TRBJ1-2, with D perhaps TRBD1 (5 bases). Germline V lookup: CDR1 SQVTM, CDR2 ANQGSEA. This CDR3 has 13 residues. Trimming removed 3 bases at V and 0 bases at J, with 8 bases between. The CDR3 region is CSVDTGANYGYTF. CDR3 DNA sequence: TGCAGCGTTGATACAGGAGCTAACTATGGCTACACCTTC. The complete variable domain, with remaining parts taken from reference TRBV29-1 and TRBJ1-2, reads SAVISQKPSRDICQRGTSLTIQCQVDSQVTMMFWYRQQPGQSLTLIATANQGSEATYESGFVIDKFPISRPNLTFSTLTVSNMSPEDSSIYLCSVDTGANYGYTFGSGTRLTVV.

J is TRBJ2-3 and V is TRBV14; D remains unclear. Germline V gene data show CDR1 as SGHDN and CDR2 as FVKESK. V was clipped by 4 bases and J by 4 bases, with 15 bases between them. The CDR3 consists of 15 residues. The CDR3 DNA is TGTGCCAGCAGCCCCAAAGGATGGGCGGCAGATACGCAGTATTTT. Residues: CASSPKGWAADTQYF.

This clone came up once. The chain links TRBV6-1 to TRBJ2-1; D gene unclear. Between the trimmed V and J ends, which lost 3 bases and 0 bases, there was a span of 9 bases. Germline CDR1 MNHNS, CDR2 SASEGT. This CDR3 spans 15 amino acids. The CDR3 here is CASSDGRSSYNEQFF. DNA of the CDR3: TGTGCCAGCAGTGACGGCAGGAGCTCCTACAATGAGCAGTTCTTC.

The chain uses TRBV29-1 and TRBJ1-2; no clear D gene. The CDR3 runs to 11 residues. CDR1 and CDR2 from the germline V gene are SQVTM and ANQGSEA. V was clipped by 5 bases and J by 2 bases, with 6 bases between them. CDR3 sequence: CSVPLNYGYTF. The DNA for the CDR3 is TGCAGCGTTCCGCTCAACTATGGCTACACCTTC.

The table lists this clone with a count of one. The chain links TRBV30 to TRBJ2-3, with 7 bases lining up with TRBD1. The V gene end was trimmed by 3 bases and the J gene end by 2 bases; junction bases not matched to a gene: 2. CDR3 length: 13 residues. CDR1 is GTSNPN, CDR2 SVGIG, per germline (reference sequence). The CDR3 region has the DNA TGTGCCTGGAGCCAGGGGGTCACAGATACGCAGTATTTT. Residues: CAWSQGVTDTQYF.